This entry describes one T cell receptor (beta chain). Its antigen remains unknown. Sorting based on CD45RO/CCR7/CD25/CD127/CD95/CD27 separated CD4+ naive, central memory, regulatory and stem cell-like memory cells. The whole isolated RNA underwent reverse transcription, so sequencing captured expressed TCRB transcripts. Profiling relied on immunoSEQ multiplex PCR, and the TCRdb table lists in-frame clones only, not all of them. Counted here are roughly 700,000 clones, 13% occurring once; the ten biggest clones make up about 0.02%. This CDR3 comprises 15 residues. Germline loops: CDR1 SNHLY, CDR2 FYNNEI. The V end lost 6 bases, the J end lost 0 bases, and 11 bases lay between the germline ends. The sample is drawn from a study of beta chain features in type 1 diabetes. Overall study findings and caveats: Among all four CD4+ subsets, Type 1 diabetes patients had TCRB CDR3s that were moderately but significantly shorter. In type 1 diabetes patients, VDJ junctions had fewer insertions; deletions at these junctions were more frequent.

Sample: naive CD4+ T cells from blood. This chain links TRBV2 with TRBJ2-2; D might be TRBD2 (5 bases). The origin of this receptor is a man between 18 and 35 years old with type 1 diabetes. The CDR3 protein is CASRDGLANTGELFF. The CDR3, as DNA: TGTGCCAGCAGGGACGGACTTGCGAACACCGGGGAGCTGTTTTTT.